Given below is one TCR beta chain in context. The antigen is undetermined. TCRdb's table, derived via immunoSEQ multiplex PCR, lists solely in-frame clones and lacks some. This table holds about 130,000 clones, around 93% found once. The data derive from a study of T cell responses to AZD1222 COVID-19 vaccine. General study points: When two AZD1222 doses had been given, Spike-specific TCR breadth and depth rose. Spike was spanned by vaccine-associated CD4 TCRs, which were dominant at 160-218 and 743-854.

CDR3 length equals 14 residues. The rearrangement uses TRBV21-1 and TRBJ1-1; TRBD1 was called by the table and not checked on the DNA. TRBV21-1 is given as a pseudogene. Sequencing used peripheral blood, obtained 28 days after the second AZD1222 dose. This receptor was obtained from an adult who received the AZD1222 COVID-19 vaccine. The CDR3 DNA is TGTGCCAGCAGCCCCCCGACAGGGAACACTGAAGCTTTCTTT. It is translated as CASSPPTGNTEAFF.